Listed below are T cell receptor beta chains from one sample, sequenced in a study of long-term antiretroviral therapy in people with HIV. The assay was immunoSEQ multiplex PCR, and TCRdb's table has in-frame clones only and misses some. The sample comprises approximately 19,000 clones, roughly 89% of which are singletons, and around 4% rests with the top ten. Sequencing was performed on unsorted PBMCs, taken 2.1 years after starting antiretroviral therapy. All receptors derive from a man younger than 35 with HIV. The conserved cysteine and the conserved F or W are not part of the CDR3 here.

>TRBJ2-7|TRBV10-2
ASSGDISSSYEQY
>TRBJ1-1|TRBV19
ASSSRYYNTEAF
>TRBJ2-1|TRBV5-1
ASSLGAAKYNEQF
>TRBJ1-1|TRBV5-8
ASSFDRNTEAF
>TRBJ2-3|TRBV6-4
ARTGASTDTQY
>TRBJ1-1|TRBV19
ASSIRGAGATEAF
>TRBJ2-2|TRBV29-1
SVVQTSGGTGELF
>TRBJ2-7|TRBV7-9
ASSLGVEQY
>TRBJ1-6|TRBV11-2
ASSSLDRGRISPLH
>TRBJ2-3|TRBV6-1
ASPAVLGGTQY
>TRBJ1-1|TRBV11-2
ASSLDSGAF
>TRBJ1-2|TRBV5-6
ASSATGVDGYT
>TRBJ1-5|TRBV30
AWSHRSNQPQH
>TRBJ2-7|TRBV5-6
ASSPRGSQQY
>TRBJ1-5|TRBV19
ARGPPNQPQH
>TRBJ2-7|TRBV6-6
ASSYMVLAGEGEQY
>TRBJ1-1|TRBV18
ASSPTGVNTEAF